Listed below are T cell receptor beta chains from one sample, sequenced in a study of regulatory T cells in long-lasting Graves disease. TCRdb recomputed calls from the multiplex PCR reads with MiXCR, one row per CDR3 protein. Of 650,000 to 850,000 distinct CDR3 sequences in the sample, around 30% were seen once. The sequencing here drew on peripheral blood mononuclear cells (PBMCs), taken when the disease was refractory, from a patient treated with antithyroid drugs. Source of these receptors: a female donor with Graves disease. CDR3s include the opening cysteine and the closing phenylalanine or tryptophan.

CDR3aa	v_gene	j_gene
CASSPTARQPQHF	TRBV12-3/TRBV12-4	TRBJ1-5
CASSESSGAYEQYF	TRBV2	TRBJ2-7
CASSAQGFSNQPQHF	TRBV6-1	TRBJ1-5
CASSSPTGGTDTQYF	TRBV5-4	TRBJ2-3
CASSYTTGTGGLEQYF	TRBV27	TRBJ2-7
CASSYFSNTGGPWAGELFF	TRBV6-5	TRBJ2-2
CASSTLRTESSGYTF	TRBV2	TRBJ1-2
CASSQQGWTGELFF	TRBV6-1	TRBJ2-2
CASLGQRSSQQTQYF	TRBV6-1	TRBJ2-5
CASSSPGLAGRDYEQYF	TRBV9	TRBJ2-7